A selection of T cell receptor beta chains follows, all from one sample in a study of T-cell memory formation after mild COVID-19. MiXCR was run by TCRdb on the 5' RACE reads, yielding one entry per CDR3 protein. The profile shows a few hundred thousand distinct CDR3 sequences, around 28% of them singletons. Sequenced input: PBMCs or a T cell subset sorted from them (not recorded which). The receptors stem from an adult woman who had mild COVID-19 (a few samples of this study predate the infection). Cell type and time point are not known. Both conserved end residues are part of each CDR3. Each record gives: D gene, clone size, V gene, J gene, CDR3 protein, CDR3 DNA. A D gene is named only where the DNA matches it firmly. Size is stated for part of the rows, as once, few or many counts, or as a class when the clone is expanded.

D: .; size: .; V: TRBV9; J: TRBJ2-5; CDR3: CASSVQGQQETQYF; DNA: TGTGCCAGCAGCGTACAAGGACAACAAGAGACCCAGTACTTC
D: .; size: many; V: TRBV6-5; J: TRBJ2-3; CDR3: CASSTTLGPPQYF; DNA: TGTGCCAGCAGTACGACCTTGGGCCCCCCGCAGTATTTT
D: .; size: .; V: TRBV7-9; J: TRBJ2-3; CDR3: CASIPAGRPDTQYF; DNA: TGTGCCAGCATCCCTGCAGGGAGGCCAGATACGCAGTATTTT
D: .; size: .; V: TRBV7-2; J: TRBJ1-5; CDR3: CASSLASVQPQHF; DNA: TGTGCCAGCAGCTTAGCGAGTGTCCAGCCCCAGCATTTT
D: .; size: .; V: TRBV11-2; J: TRBJ2-4; CDR3: CASSSQVYKNIQYF; DNA: TGTGCCAGCAGCAGCCAGGTTTACAAAAACATTCAGTACTTC
D: TRBD2; size: .; V: TRBV9; J: TRBJ2-3; CDR3: CASSVSSSGGALSTDTQYF; DNA: TGTGCCAGCAGCGTCTCTAGCAGCGGGGGGGCTCTCAGCACAGATACGCAGTATTTT
D: .; size: .; V: TRBV12-3/TRBV12-4; J: TRBJ1-6; CDR3: CASSLAPVNLRGSSPLHF; DNA: TGTGCCAGCAGTTTAGCCCCCGTAAACCTCAGGGGAAGTTCACCCCTCCACTTT
D: TRBD2; size: .; V: TRBV4-2; J: TRBJ2-7; CDR3: CASSHPSAGGRYEQYF; DNA: TGTGCCAGCAGCCACCCCTCTGCGGGGGGGCGGTACGAGCAGTACTTC
D: .; size: few; V: TRBV7-3; J: TRBJ2-5; CDR3: CASSLAIQETQYF; DNA: TGTGCCAGCAGCTTAGCTATCCAAGAGACCCAGTACTTC
D: .; size: .; V: TRBV7-9; J: TRBJ1-1; CDR3: CASSLVSEQEEAFF; DNA: TGTGCCAGCAGCTTAGTATCAGAACAGGAGGAAGCTTTCTTT
D: .; size: few; V: TRBV7-3; J: TRBJ2-3; CDR3: CASSWTSTDTQYF; DNA: TGTGCCAGCAGCTGGACTAGCACAGATACGCAGTATTTT
D: .; size: .; V: TRBV19; J: TRBJ2-1; CDR3: CASSMTGANEQFF; DNA: TGTGCCAGTAGTATGACGGGGGCTAATGAGCAGTTCTTC
D: .; size: .; V: TRBV2; J: TRBJ2-3; CDR3: CASNGARGTQYF; DNA: TGTGCCAGCAATGGAGCTAGGGGTACGCAGTATTTT
D: TRBD2; size: few; V: TRBV20-1; J: TRBJ2-4; CDR3: CSALGLADTKNIQYF; DNA: TGCAGTGCTCTCGGACTAGCGGATACCAAAAACATTCAGTACTTC
D: TRBD1; size: few; V: TRBV29-1; J: TRBJ1-2; CDR3: CSVRTGPTLYGYTF; DNA: TGCAGCGTGAGGACAGGCCCGACCCTCTATGGCTACACCTTC
D: .; size: once; V: TRBV6-1; J: TRBJ1-3; CDR3: CASRRTLGENTIYF; DNA: TGTGCCAGCAGGAGAACCTTGGGTGAAAACACCATATATTTT
D: .; size: .; V: TRBV29-1; J: TRBJ2-1; CDR3: CSVEGRLYNEQFF; DNA: TGCAGCGTTGAAGGCAGGCTCTACAATGAGCAGTTCTTC
D: .; size: few; V: TRBV5-1; J: TRBJ2-3; CDR3: CASSLPGQQITDTQYF; DNA: TGCGCCAGCAGCCTACCCGGCCAGCAGATCACAGATACGCAGTATTTT
D: .; size: few; V: TRBV21-1; J: TRBJ2-3; CDR3: CASSKRCRGQDTQYF; DNA: TGTGCCAGCAGCAAACGGTGCAGGGGGCAAGATACGCAGTATTTT
D: .; size: .; V: TRBV20-1; J: TRBJ1-2; CDR3: CSARSGSYGYTF; DNA: TGCAGTGCTAGGTCGGGGTCCTATGGCTACACCTTC
D: .; size: .; V: TRBV5-1; J: TRBJ1-4; CDR3: CASSLAQNEKLFF; DNA: TGCGCCAGCAGCTTGGCCCAGAATGAAAAACTGTTTTTT
D: TRBD2; size: .; V: TRBV29-1; J: TRBJ2-1; CDR3: CSVEGSGGPVRDEQFF; DNA: TGCAGCGTTGAAGGTAGCGGGGGGCCGGTTAGGGATGAGCAGTTCTTC
D: .; size: .; V: TRBV20-1; J: TRBJ2-7; CDR3: CSARVESGRSYEQYF; DNA: TGCAGTGCTAGAGTCGAGTCGGGACGTTCCTACGAGCAGTACTTC
D: TRBD1; size: once; V: TRBV10-3; J: TRBJ2-6; CDR3: CAISPGTGNGANVLTF; DNA: TGTGCCATCAGTCCCGGGACAGGGAATGGGGCCAACGTCCTGACTTTC
D: TRBD1; size: .; V: TRBV12-3/TRBV12-4; J: TRBJ2-6; CDR3: CASIMGQLTGANVLTF; DNA: TGTGCCAGCATCATGGGACAGCTGACTGGGGCCAACGTCCTGACTTTC
D: TRBD2; size: once; V: TRBV6-2/TRBV6-3; J: TRBJ2-4; CDR3: CASTNGGARPEIQYF; DNA: TGTGCCAGCACCAACGGGGGGGCCCGACCGGAAATTCAGTACTTC
D: TRBD2; size: few; V: TRBV9; J: TRBJ2-3; CDR3: CASSVSRGGTDTQYF; DNA: TGTGCCAGCAGCGTTAGTCGGGGGGGCACAGATACGCAGTATTTT
D: .; size: few; V: TRBV21-1; J: TRBJ2-1; CDR3: CASSTTEYRGNEQFF; DNA: TGTGCCAGCAGCACAACTGAGTACAGGGGGAATGAGCAGTTCTTC
D: TRBD1; size: many; V: TRBV7-7; J: TRBJ2-7; CDR3: CASSFGQGYEQYF; DNA: TGTGCTAGCAGCTTCGGACAGGGTTACGAGCAGTACTTC
D: TRBD1; size: .; V: TRBV9; J: TRBJ2-7; CDR3: CASSVGGRGLDEQYF; DNA: TGTGCCAGCAGCGTAGGGGGCAGGGGGTTGGACGAGCAGTACTTC
D: .; size: .; V: TRBV7-2; J: TRBJ1-2; CDR3: CGGRAGPSYGYTF; DNA: TGTGGCGGCCGGGCAGGGCCTAGCTATGGCTACACCTTC
D: .; size: few; V: TRBV7-9; J: TRBJ1-2; CDR3: CASSLPRPDVNYGYTF; DNA: TGTGCCAGCAGCTTACCCCGCCCAGACGTGAACTATGGCTACACCTTC
D: TRBD2; size: few; V: TRBV6-6; J: TRBJ2-3; CDR3: CASSYSTPAGGSTDTQYF; DNA: TGTGCCAGCAGTTACTCGACCCCCGCGGGAGGGAGCACAGATACGCAGTATTTT
D: .; size: few; V: TRBV7-2; J: TRBJ1-2; CDR3: CASSLGRVEGYTF; DNA: TGTGCCAGCAGCTTAGGCAGGGTAGAAGGCTACACCTTC
D: .; size: .; V: TRBV27; J: TRBJ1-1; CDR3: CASSPRTGLNTEAFF; DNA: TGTGCCAGCAGTCCCCGTACAGGGCTGAACACTGAAGCTTTCTTT
D: .; size: .; V: TRBV3-1; J: TRBJ1-6; CDR3: CASSRTMGGGADSPLHF; DNA: TGTGCCAGCAGCCGCACAATGGGAGGGGGGGCGGATTCACCCCTCCACTTT
D: .; size: few; V: TRBV15; J: TRBJ1-4; CDR3: CATGADYATNEKLFF; DNA: TGTGCAACCGGGGCAGATTACGCAACTAATGAAAAACTGTTTTTT
D: TRBD1; size: .; V: TRBV20-1; J: TRBJ1-1; CDR3: CSARAGTVNTEAFF; DNA: TGCAGTGCTAGAGCCGGGACAGTGAACACTGAAGCTTTCTTT
D: TRBD1; size: .; V: TRBV6-4; J: TRBJ2-1; CDR3: CASSAPGTGGNEQFF; DNA: TGTGCCAGCAGTGCCCCCGGGACAGGGGGTAATGAGCAGTTCTTC
D: TRBD1; size: .; V: TRBV7-9; J: TRBJ1-1; CDR3: CASSRQGSNTEAFF; DNA: TGTGCCAGCAGCCGACAGGGGTCGAACACTGAAGCTTTCTTT
D: .; size: few; V: TRBV6-5; J: TRBJ2-7; CDR3: CASRTGREQYF; DNA: TGTGCCAGCAGAACAGGGAGGGAGCAGTACTTC
D: .; size: .; V: TRBV2; J: TRBJ1-1; CDR3: CASSGENGNTEAFF; DNA: TGTGCCAGCAGTGGTGAGAATGGGAACACTGAAGCTTTCTTT
D: .; size: few; V: TRBV19; J: TRBJ2-3; CDR3: CASSRETTDTQYF; DNA: TGTGCCAGTAGTAGGGAGACGACAGATACGCAGTATTTT
D: TRBD2; size: .; V: TRBV20-1; J: TRBJ2-2; CDR3: CSARSGGLTGELFF; DNA: TGCAGTGCTAGATCGGGGGGGCTGACCGGGGAGCTGTTTTTT
D: TRBD2; size: .; V: TRBV9; J: TRBJ2-3; CDR3: CASSVARSGGAPDTQYF; DNA: TGTGCCAGCAGCGTAGCTAGAAGCGGGGGGGCCCCAGATACGCAGTATTTT
D: .; size: .; V: TRBV11-1; J: TRBJ2-1; CDR3: CASSLVVENHFFF; DNA: TGTGCCAGCAGCTTAGTGGTCGAGAATCACTTTTTCTTC
D: TRBD2; size: .; V: TRBV24-1; J: TRBJ2-5; CDR3: CATSDPASGGPETQYF; DNA: TGTGCCACCAGTGACCCTGCTAGCGGGGGGCCAGAGACCCAGTACTTC
D: .; size: .; V: TRBV15; J: TRBJ1-2; CDR3: CATSRDLRVSYYGYTF; DNA: TGTGCCACCAGCAGAGACCTCAGGGTGTCCTACTATGGCTACACCTTC
D: TRBD1; size: .; V: TRBV5-5; J: TRBJ2-3; CDR3: CASSTGTATDTQYF; DNA: TGTGCCAGCAGCACTGGGACAGCCACAGATACGCAGTATTTT
D: .; size: .; V: TRBV7-3; J: TRBJ2-3; CDR3: CASSFYGSRRTDTQYF; DNA: TGTGCCAGCAGCTTTTACGGATCGCGACGCACAGATACGCAGTATTTT
D: .; size: .; V: TRBV23-1; J: TRBJ1-1; CDR3: CASSQTIDRGTEAFF; DNA: TGCGCCAGCAGTCAAACCATCGACCGTGGCACTGAAGCTTTCTTT
D: TRBD1; size: .; V: TRBV5-1; J: TRBJ2-4; CDR3: CASSLSPGQDFKNIQYF; DNA: TGCGCCAGCAGCTTGAGCCCGGGACAGGACTTCAAAAACATTCAGTACTTC
D: .; size: .; V: TRBV7-2; J: TRBJ2-3; CDR3: CASSLDLASGNTDTQYF; DNA: TGTGCCAGCAGCTTAGATTTGGCTAGTGGGAACACAGATACGCAGTATTTT
D: .; size: few; V: TRBV12-3/TRBV12-4; J: TRBJ2-1; CDR3: CASTQAYGLGYNEQFF; DNA: TGTGCCAGCACCCAAGCGTACGGGTTGGGGTACAATGAGCAGTTCTTC
D: TRBD2; size: few; V: TRBV29-1; J: TRBJ2-3; CDR3: CSVILGGSADTQYF; DNA: TGCAGCGTGATTTTGGGCGGGAGCGCAGATACGCAGTATTTT
D: .; size: few; V: TRBV2; J: TRBJ2-2; CDR3: CASSNQGDGELFF; DNA: TGTGCCAGCAGTAATCAGGGAGACGGGGAGCTGTTTTTT
D: TRBD2; size: .; V: TRBV6-6; J: TRBJ2-7; CDR3: CASRTSDSYEQYF; DNA: TGTGCCAGCAGGACTAGCGACTCCTACGAGCAGTACTTC
D: TRBD1; size: few; V: TRBV29-1; J: TRBJ1-2; CDR3: CSVDWAGGINGYTF; DNA: TGCAGCGTTGACTGGGCAGGGGGAATAAATGGCTACACCTTC
D: TRBD1; size: .; V: TRBV4-2; J: TRBJ2-7; CDR3: CASSQDRQGAAEQYF; DNA: TGTGCCAGCAGCCAAGATCGCCAGGGGGCGGCCGAGCAGTACTTC
D: .; size: few; V: TRBV12-3/TRBV12-4; J: TRBJ1-2; CDR3: CASSDDSYGYTF; DNA: TGTGCCAGCAGTGATGACAGCTATGGCTACACCTTC